A single sample gave rise to the 16 T cell receptor beta chains below, sequenced in a study of human T cells and chemical hapten exposure. TCRdb re-derived calls from the RACE reads in MiXCR, one entry per CDR3 protein. The data hold tens of thousands of distinct CDR3 sequences, with 7.5% to 10% observed a single time. Indicated time point: patch test 2, 6 weeks after DPC sensitization. Treatment meaning: therapeutic diphenylcyclopropenone sensitization with weekly scalp DPC. The sample consisted of whole blood, taken in connection with sensitization to the hapten diphenylcyclopropenone (DPC). The receptors originated from a young man with alopecia areata. Some clones in this sample may be carry-over from other donors' samples.

This clonotype was seen more than once but under ten times. The chain couples TRBV29-1 to TRBJ1-2, with D unresolved. The V and J ends lost 7 bases and 4 bases respectively, with 4 bases between them. CDR1 SQVTM and CDR2 ANQGSEA come from the germline V gene. The CDR3 contains 9 residues. The CDR3 nucleotides are TGCAGCGAGGGCTATGGCTACACCTTC. Translating it yields CSEGYGYTF.

The J gene is TRBJ2-1, the V gene TRBV3-1, with 8 bases that match TRBD2. Trimming removed 4 bases from V and 10 bases from J; junction bases left unmatched: 3. The germline V gene has CDR1 LGHDT and CDR2 YNNKEL (reference sequence). CDR3 length: 12 residues. The CDR3 sequence: CASSPSGPEQFF. The DNA for the CDR3 is TGTGCCAGCAGCCCTAGCGGGCCGGAGCAGTTCTTC.

Many counts were recorded for this clonotype. V is TRBV4-2 and J is TRBJ2-5; D is possibly TRBD2 (6 bases). Trimming removed 4 bases from V and 2 bases from J, with 17 bases in between. Germline CDR1 reads LGHNA; CDR2 reads YNFKEQ. The CDR3 consists of 16 residues. CDR3 sequence reads: CASSRAPGLEQETQYF. Written as DNA, the CDR3 is TGTGCCAGCAGCCGAGCCCCGGGACTCGAACAAGAGACCCAGTACTTC.

CDR3 in amino acids: CASTIRDTPKETQYF. The CDR3, as DNA: TGTGCCAGCACCATCCGGGACACGCCTAAAGAGACCCAGTACTTC. The rearrangement uses TRBV7-6 and TRBJ2-5, with a tentative D call TRBD1 (6 bases). Trimming shortened V by 7 bases and J by 3 bases, and 18 bases separated the two germline ends. Per the germline V gene, CDR1 is SGHVS and CDR2 is FNYEAQ. The CDR3 sequence is 15 residues long.

This clonotype appeared many times. The chain employs TRBV7-6 and TRBJ2-1, with D unclear. Trimming removed 5 bases at V and 3 bases at J, with 17 bases between. This CDR3 comprises 16 residues. The germline V gene has CDR1 SGHVS and CDR2 FNYEAQ. The CDR3 DNA is TGTGCCAGCAGCCCAAAGGCAGAGCTGAACTACAATGAGCAGTTCTTC. Encoded protein: CASSPKAELNYNEQFF.

On this clonotype itself: The limits of the CDR3 on the DNA are not certain, so only TCRdb's listed CDR3 is given. The chain is built from TRBV10-3 and TRBJ2-5; the tabulated D call, TRBD2, remains unverified against the DNA. 14 amino acids form the CDR3, both terminal residues included. Germline V gene sequence: CDR1 ENHRY, CDR2 SYGVKD. CDR3 residues: CAISSSGGQETQYF.

This clonotype was picked up many times. This chain connects TRBV6-1 to TRBJ1-5; D is uncertain. The CDR3 contains 13 residues. V lost 7 bases and J 4 bases, leaving 11 bases between the germline ends. CDR1 is MNHNS, CDR2 SASEGT, per germline. In nucleotides, the CDR3 is TGTGCCAGCAACGGGCAGCTTAATCAGCCCCAGCATTTT. Translation: CASNGQLNQPQHF.

This clonotype was recorded a few times. The V gene is TRBV6-2 or TRBV6-3, the J gene TRBJ2-5, with D tentatively TRBD2 (6 bases). CDR3 length equals 12 residues. V was pared by 2 bases and J by 5 bases, with 6 bases between. Germline V gene data show CDR1 as MNHEY and CDR2 as SVGEGT. The CDR3 loop is CASSYGGETQYF. In nucleotides, the CDR3 is TGTGCCAGCAGTTACGGGGGGGAGACCCAGTACTTC.

This clonotype was found many times. This chain joins TRBV29-1 and TRBJ1-5, with 7 bases matching TRBD1. Germline V CDR1 and CDR2: SQVTM, ANQGSEA. The trim removed 2 bases at V and 2 bases at J, leaving 0 bases unmatched. This CDR3 spans 13 amino acids. In DNA, the CDR3 is TGCAGCGTTGAACAGGGGGGCAATCAGCCCCAGCATTTT. Translated: CSVEQGGNQPQHF.

The chain employs TRBV30 and TRBJ2-5; D is uncertain. Germline V gene data show CDR1 as GTSNPN and CDR2 as SVGIG (reference sequence). CDR3 length equals 12 residues. V lost 4 bases and J lost 4, with 10 bases in between. CDR3 sequence: CAWIVTSETQYF. CDR3 nucleotides: TGTGCCTGGATTGTTACTTCAGAGACCCAGTACTTC. The full variable domain, with the rest looked up from reference TRBV30 and TRBJ2-5, is SQTIHQWPATLVQPVGSPLSLECTVEGTSNPNLYWYRQAAGRGLQLLFYSVGIGQISSEVPQNLSASRPQDRQFILSSKKLLLSDSGFYLCAWIVTSETQYFGPGTRLLVL.

This clonotype showed up many times. The chain uses TRBV24-1 and TRBJ1-5; D unresolved. V was shortened by 5 bases and J by 4 bases, with 11 bases between the two germline ends. This CDR3 comprises 14 residues. Germline V CDR1 and CDR2: KGHDR, SFDVKD. This CDR3 reads CATSASRTNQPQHF. The DNA for the CDR3 is TGTGCCACCAGTGCTAGCAGAACTAATCAGCCCCAGCATTTT.

The chain has TRBV4-1 and TRBJ2-3; the D gene is possibly TRBD1 (5 bases). The V gene lost 0 bases and the J gene lost 2 bases, with 12 bases spanning the gap. This CDR3 is built from 16 residues. Germline V CDR1 and CDR2: MGHRA, YSYEKL. CDR3 amino acids: CASSQDLGQFTDTQYF. The CDR3 nucleotides are TGCGCCAGCAGCCAAGATCTGGGGCAGTTCACAGATACGCAGTATTTT.

The chain links TRBV29-1 to TRBJ2-2; maybe TRBD1 (5 bases). Per the germline V gene, CDR1 is SQVTM and CDR2 is ANQGSEA. The CDR3 extends over 14 amino acids. V was shortened by 3 bases and J by 4 bases, with 12 bases between the two germline ends. The CDR3 DNA reads TGCAGCGTTGACCGGCAGGGTTCCACCGGGGAGCTGTTTTTT. Translation: CSVDRQGSTGELFF.

This clonotype appeared many times. The chain uses TRBV7-2 and TRBJ2-3; no clear D. CDR3 size: 13 residues. Germline V gives CDR1 SGHTA, CDR2 FQGNSA. Trimming shortened V by 6 bases and J by 8 bases, and 15 bases separated the two germline ends. Written as DNA, the CDR3 is TGTGCCAGCAGTCCTGTAGTGGGCGGTACGCAGTATTTT. It is translated as CASSPVVGGTQYF.

This clonotype appeared many times. The rearrangement uses TRBV4-3 and TRBJ2-2; 7 positions match TRBD2. Germline V lookup: CDR1 LGHNA, CDR2 YSLEER. Unmatched junction bases numbered 8, after V lost 1 base and J lost 6 bases. The CDR3 runs 16 residues. DNA of the CDR3: TGCGCCAGCAGCCAAGTTGGGGACTACAGCCCCGGGGAGCTGTTTTTT. Translating it yields CASSQVGDYSPGELFF.

The table lists this clonotype with many counts. The chain couples TRBV7-3 to TRBJ1-4, with D perhaps matching TRBD1 (6 bases). The V end lost 5 bases, the J end lost 0 bases, and 10 bases lay between the germline ends. CDR3 length equals 15 residues. CDR1 is SGHTA and CDR2 is FQGTGA in the germline V gene. The CDR3 loop reads CASSPTGATNEKLFF. CDR3 coding DNA: TGTGCCAGCAGCCCGACAGGTGCAACTAATGAAAAACTGTTTTTT.